This note documents a single T cell receptor beta chain sequence. Its antigen is unknown. This sample stems from a study of cytomegalovirus exposure and HLA in healthy donors. Study context: Unique TCRs numbering approximately 80 million, obtained from HLA-typed donors, made up an early data release.

The study ran its PCR with 60 Vbeta and 13 Jbeta primers. The assay was immunoSEQ multiplex PCR, and TCRdb's table has in-frame clones only and misses some. In the table there are around 69,000 clones, about 67% of which are singletons. After removal of 6 bases from V and 1 base from J, the junction contained 5 bases not matched to a gene. The CDR3 covers 14 residues. Germline CDR1 and CDR2: MNHEY and SMNVEV (reference sequence). Study-level points and caveats: An apparent linkage of common viral pathogens to several of the most significant clusters emerged in a later analysis. Presence/absence analyses assumed roughly uniform sequencing depth across donors, which may not hold.

Sampled while nominally healthy, donors likely had unrecorded immune exposures. This chain connects TRBV27 to TRBJ1-1; 7 positions match TRBD1. The source material was PBMCs. The source of this sequence is a man aged 35 to 55 in good health and CMV-seropositive. In DNA form, the CDR3 reads TGTGCCAGCAGCCCACAGGGGAGGAACACTGAAGCTTTCTTT. Amino acids: CASSPQGRNTEAFF.